This record looks at one T cell receptor beta chain sequence and its context. The sample comes from a study of shared clonotypes between healthy human individuals. This CDR3 comprises 14 residues. Germline V lookup: CDR1 SQVTM, CDR2 ANQGSEA. The V segment lost 7 bases and the J segment 6 bases; nucleotides outside the gene matches: 13. Generated by immunoSEQ multiplex PCR, the TCRdb table keeps only in-frame clones and is missing some. Of about 560,000 clones listed, 70% to 80% were seen once; the top ten hold around 12%. Sequenced: PBMCs. This TCR was sampled from a woman in her 40s in good health. Some clones in this sample may be carry-over from other donors' samples. The chain is built from TRBV29-1 and TRBJ2-7; 9 bases align to TRBD2. The DNA of the CDR3 is TGCAGCGGTCAACTGGCGGGAGGGCCGGGCGAGCAGTACTTC. It specifies CSGQLAGGPGEQYF.